Listed below are T cell receptor beta chains from one sample, sequenced in a study of blood T cell repertoires in COVID-19. TCRdb's table, derived via immunoSEQ multiplex PCR, lists solely in-frame clones and lacks some. The table includes approximately 100,000 clones, around 87% detected once. The source material was peripheral blood. These receptors all come from a woman in her thirties with acute or convalescent COVID-19. The CDR3 runs from the conserved cysteine through the conserved F or W. The D gene is left open where the match is weak. Rows may omit the clone size; those that give it use once, few, many or a size class.

V gene,J gene,D gene,clone size,CDR3 protein,CDR3 DNA
TRBV29-1,TRBJ2-2,-,-,CSVENTVTGELFF,TGCAGCGTTGAAAACACCGTGACCGGGGAGCTGTTTTTT
TRBV18,TRBJ1-4,TRBD1,-,CASSSTGNLETNEKLFF,TGTGCCAGCTCATCGACAGGGAATCTAGAAACTAATGAAAAACTGTTTTTT
TRBV7-9,TRBJ1-4,-,-,CASSFSGQGNEKLFF,TGTGCCAGCAGCTTTTCCGGGCAGGGGAATGAAAAACTGTTTTTT
TRBV5-1,TRBJ1-1,-,-,CASSLPTGERMNTEAFF,TGCGCCAGCAGCTTGCCTACGGGGGAAAGGATGAACACTGAAGCTTTCTTT
TRBV2,TRBJ2-7,-,-,CASSVTGGPYEQYF,TGTGCCAGCAGTGTTACCGGGGGTCCCTACGAGCAGTACTTC
TRBV5-5,TRBJ2-2,-,once,CASSPGTSTGELFF,TGTGCCAGCAGTCCCGGGACTTCCACCGGGGAGCTGTTTTTT
TRBV29-1,TRBJ2-3,-,-,CSVVETGPDTQYF,TGCAGCGTTGTGGAGACAGGTCCCGATACGCAGTATTTT
TRBV7-9,TRBJ1-1,TRBD1,-,CASSSPDRWNTEAFF,TGTGCCAGCAGCTCACCGGACAGGTGGAACACTGAAGCTTTCTTT
TRBV3-1/TRBV3-2,TRBJ1-1,TRBD1,-,CASSRGTGGGEAFF,TGTGCCAGCAGCCGCGGGACAGGGGGGGGCGAAGCTTTCTTT
TRBV5-1,TRBJ2-7,-,once,CASSLGAPPYEQYF,TGCGCCAGCAGCTTGGGGGCACCCCCCTACGAGCAGTACTTC
TRBV6-6,TRBJ2-2,TRBD1,-,CASSPHGTGNTGELFF,TGTGCCAGCAGCCCTCACGGGACAGGGAACACCGGGGAGCTGTTTTTT
TRBV28,TRBJ2-1,-,-,CASSLSGWTEIEFF,TGTGCCAGCAGTTTATCGGGGTGGACGGAAATTGAGTTCTTC
TRBV6-5,TRBJ1-6,-,few,CASNLDSSNSPLHF,TGTGCCAGCAATCTGGACAGCTCTAATTCACCCCTCCACTTT
TRBV19,TRBJ1-2,TRBD1,-,CASSTGTANNYGYTF,TGTGCCAGTAGTACAGGGACAGCTAACAACTATGGCTACACCTTC
TRBV5-1,TRBJ2-2,-,-,CASSFKGDTGELFF,TGCGCCAGCAGCTTTAAAGGGGACACCGGGGAGCTGTTTTTT
TRBV19,TRBJ2-5,-,-,CASRVGETQYF,TGTGCCAGTAGAGTCGGGGAGACCCAGTACTTC
TRBV28,TRBJ1-1,-,-,CASTPTLENTEAFF,TGTGCCAGCACCCCGACTCTAGAGAACACTGAAGCTTTCTTT
TRBV5-1,TRBJ2-7,TRBD2,-,CASRLSGSLSGYEQYF,TGCGCCAGCAGACTTAGCGGGAGTCTCTCGGGGTACGAGCAGTACTTC
TRBV9,TRBJ2-3,TRBD2,-,CASSPLAGGRDTQYF,TGTGCCAGCAGCCCCCTAGCGGGGGGGCGAGATACGCAGTATTTT
TRBV7-6,TRBJ2-6,TRBD1,-,CASSFPGTAPGANVLTF,TGTGCCAGCAGCTTTCCCGGGACAGCGCCCGGGGCCAACGTCCTGACTTTC
TRBV29-1,TRBJ2-2,TRBD2,-,CSVGEGGELFF,TGCAGCGTTGGGGAGGGCGGGGAGCTGTTTTTT
TRBV7-3,TRBJ2-3,TRBD2,-,CASSSERGGLPKQYF,TGTGCCAGCAGCTCCGAGCGGGGGGGCCTTCCTAAGCAGTATTTT
TRBV13,TRBJ2-7,-,-,CASSSSRDKYEQYF,TGTGCCAGCAGCTCGTCCCGGGACAAATACGAGCAGTACTTC
TRBV30,TRBJ1-1,TRBD1,-,CAWIGGRLGQGKTEAFF,TGTGCCTGGATAGGTGGCCGGCTGGGACAGGGGAAAACTGAAGCTTTCTTT
TRBV2,TRBJ1-5,TRBD1,-,CASSPQGSHQPQHF,TGTGCCAGCAGCCCACAGGGGTCCCATCAGCCCCAGCATTTT
TRBV27,TRBJ2-5,TRBD2,-,CASSLKLAGGSETQYF,TGTGCCAGCAGTTTAAAACTAGCGGGGGGATCGGAGACCCAGTACTTC
TRBV6-5,TRBJ1-5,-,-,CASSTGGEGQPQHF,TGTGCCAGCAGTACCGGGGGTGAGGGTCAGCCCCAGCATTTT
TRBV21-1,TRBJ1-2,-,-,CASSVRGRVYGYTF,TGTGCCAGCAGCGTAAGGGGGCGAGTCTATGGCTACACCTTC
TRBV20-1,TRBJ1-2,TRBD1,-,CSASIGQGYGYTF,TGCAGTGCTAGTATTGGACAGGGGTATGGCTACACCTTC
TRBV11-2,TRBJ2-4,-,many,CASSSPRGGNIQYF,TGTGCCAGCAGCTCCCCAAGGGGGGGGAACATTCAGTACTTC
TRBV5-1,TRBJ1-2,-,-,CASSLYSSNYGYTF,TGCGCCAGCAGCTTGTACAGTAGTAACTATGGCTACACCTTC
TRBV24-1,TRBJ2-3,TRBD1,once,CATSEAEGTGAPITSDTQYF,TGTGCCACCAGTGAGGCCGAGGGGACAGGGGCCCCGATTACCTCAGATACGCAGTATTTT
TRBV13,TRBJ1-4,-,-,CASSLGAERWKLFF,TGTGCCAGCAGCTTAGGGGCCGAGCGGTGGAAACTGTTTTTT
TRBV10-3,TRBJ2-2,-,-,CAIKNGGNTGELFF,TGTGCCATCAAGAACGGGGGGAACACCGGGGAGCTGTTTTTT